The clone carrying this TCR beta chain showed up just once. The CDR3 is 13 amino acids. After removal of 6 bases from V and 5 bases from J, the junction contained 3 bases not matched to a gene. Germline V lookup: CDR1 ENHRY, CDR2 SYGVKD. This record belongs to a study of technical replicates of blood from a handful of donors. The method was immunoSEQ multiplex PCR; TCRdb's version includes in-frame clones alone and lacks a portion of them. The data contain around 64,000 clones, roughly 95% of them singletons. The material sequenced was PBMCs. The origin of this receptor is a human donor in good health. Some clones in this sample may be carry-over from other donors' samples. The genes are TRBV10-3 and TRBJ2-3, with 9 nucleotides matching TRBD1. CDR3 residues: CAISGQGIDTQYF. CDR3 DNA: TGTGCCATCAGCGGACAGGGGATAGATACGCAGTATTTT.